Listed below are T cell receptor beta chains from one sample, sequenced in a study of T cell responses to AZD1222 COVID-19 vaccine. Repertoires were generated with immunoSEQ multiplex PCR, while TCRdb's copy carries only in-frame clones and drops some. The sample lists about 140,000 clones, more than 85% occurring once. The material was peripheral blood, obtained on day 0 of AZD1222 vaccination. The receptors were sampled from an adult in good health. Both conserved end residues are part of each CDR3. The D gene is left open where the match is weak. Clone size is shown for a subset of rows, as once, few, many or a class of expanded clone.

TRBV5-1 - - CASSLGAGDNQPQHF
TRBV27 - - CASSLFGGDGYTF
TRBV29-1 - - CSVSRGLDPEAFF
TRBV14 - - CASSQVGRVRNSPLHF
TRBV30 - once CAWEEVHTDTQYF
TRBV6-2/TRBV6-3 - once CASSYPAGWEPQHF
TRBV15 - - CATSINTGGPLYGYTF
TRBV9 - - CASSPRPGYSEKLFF
TRBV4-1 - - CASSQGEDTEAFF
TRBV3-1/TRBV3-2 TRBD1 - CASSQAQGGRDTQYF
TRBV18 - - CASSPRDQPRAKNIQYF
TRBV27 - - CASSLSTNSYEQYF
TRBV13 - - CASSLWGGGPTQDTQYF
TRBV6-7 TRBD1 - CARWGQENYEQYF
TRBV19 - - CASSPLYIDQPQHF
TRBV27 - - CASSSHNTDTQYF
TRBV6-5 - - CASSYGPGGQGEKLFF
TRBV4-1 TRBD1 - CASSPRTGTSNQPQHF
TRBV7-9 TRBD1 - CASSLVGTGYGYTF
TRBV7-2 - - CASSSAGNARGADTQYF
TRBV19 - once CASTGRRGSYEQYF
TRBV3-1/TRBV3-2 - - CASSPLGHEQYF
TRBV4-1 TRBD2 once CASSQGSSGRVGGELFF
TRBV19 TRBD1 - CASSGGQGSYNSPLHF
TRBV28 - - CASSPAGKTQYF
TRBV6-1 - - CASSEVRGGTEAFF
TRBV6-5 - - CASSYGGGNQPQHF
TRBV19 TRBD1 - CASSTTTPGDRVPKKLFF
TRBV5-4 - - CASSLVVGSGELFF
TRBV6-5 - - CASRSYGSQETQYF
TRBV9 TRBD2 - CASSVGFPGGTLETQYF
TRBV7-9 - - CASSLAFTGGAETQYF
TRBV19 TRBD1 few CASSIGQGISPLHF
TRBV24-1 - - CATSDLRGGLTPLHF
TRBV5-6 TRBD2 - CASSWKSGRKGNEQFF
TRBV28 - - CASSLLAGNYGYTF